This T cell receptor (beta chain) was identified in a study of regulatory T cells in long-lasting Graves disease (dated by TCRdb to about 2021). For context, the study as a whole: Patients with newly diagnosed Graves' disease had been on antithyroid drugs for under 3 months. A total of 35 or so samples were covered by TCR sequencing, comprising some 13 persistent and around 20 newly diagnosed Graves' disease patients. The study took place in China and was registered as a clinical trial. Peripheral blood TCR sequencing and RNA sequencing compared persistent Graves' disease patients with newly diagnosed Graves' disease patients. Overall results and qualifications from the work: Compared with newly diagnosed patients, patients with persistent Graves' disease had lower TCR Shannon entropy and fewer highly expanded clones, which suggests clonal expansion. The study examined only peripheral blood because the primary lesion, thyroid tissue, could not be accessed. Preferential use of TRBV28, TRBJ1-2 and TRBJ2-5 was observed in persistent disease, whereas TRBV20-1 and TRBJ2-1 were favored in newly diagnosed disease. As a limitation, the authors acknowledged that the small sample size may reduce accuracy. A larger number of public clonotypes was shared among persistent patients (around 3,000) than among newly diagnosed patients (around 970). Sequencing and analysis were restricted to the TCR beta chain.

There are many counts of this clonotype. Its cognate antigen has yet to be identified. One base away there is no much larger clone; base qualities are not given. Taken with the paper, the label for time point translates to: newly diagnosed GD, antithyroid drugs for less than 3 months. For both TCR sequencing and RNA sequencing, RNA was extracted from PBMCs in TRIzol. The diagnosis of Graves' disease followed American Thyroid Association guidelines. The patients came from an endocrinology department in Xi'an, China. From each patient, approximately 9.9 milliliters of peripheral blood was collected into an EDTA anticoagulant tube. Ficoll Paque Plus density gradient separation was used to isolate PBMCs, and no further T cell sorting was performed. RNA quality was checked with an Agilent 2100 Bioanalyzer and agarose gel, and concentration with a NanoDrop 2000. CDR3 length: 14 amino acids, cysteine to phenylalanine. Just CDR3 DNA is preserved here, 42 bases in frame from base 1. Per the germline V gene, SGHDN is the CDR1 and FVKESK is the CDR2. V gives up 3 bases and J gives up 1 base, and the segment between their germline ends measures 10 bases.

Library prep was done by multiplex PCR. The run used an Illumina HiSeq 4000. CDR3 regions were amplified by Arm-PCR with iRepertoire HTBI primers to construct TCR beta libraries. PCR products were gel purified before sequencing. On the authors' methods: A total of roughly 58 TRBV and some 15 TRBJ segments were identified across samples and were used for gene usage analysis of CDR3 amino acid clonotypes. Filtered high-quality paired reads were merged into contigs using COPE and FqMerger. Contigs were aligned with BLAST to IMGT TRBV, TRBD and TRBJ reference genes, and CDR3 was defined per IMGT. Any clonotype with a frequency above 0.1% was counted as a highly expanded clone. Shannon entropy served as the measure of repertoire diversity, while the Gini coefficient captured V-J evenness. Public clonotypes were defined as clonotypes shared by more than one individual. The raw public data were reprocessed by TCRdb itself: fastp quality trimming at Q25, MiXCR clonotype calling, in-frame beta chains only. A single entry per CDR3 protein holds the most common genes and DNA from its merged rows. What appears here as the V and J calls and clone size reflects TCRdb's work, not the paper's. In all, the sample holds some 500,000 distinct CDR3 sequences, and about 16% of those were seen once. The top ten constitute 25% of the sample.

A further study also used this sample, focusing on T cells in Graves' hyperthyroidism and ophthalmopathy. According to the second study: Stable Graves' hyperthyroidism was defined as the absence of progression to ophthalmopathy over 18 months of follow-up. Hyperthyroidism patients were newly diagnosed, had a disease duration of under 2 months, and were aged 18 to 65 years. Exclusion was applied to patients with uncontrolled infections, other autoimmune diseases, pregnancy or lactation. Diagnoses were based on clinical symptoms, serum thyroxine and TRAb, thyroid ultrasound and orbital computed tomography. The first round of RT-PCR for the TCR CDR3 was performed with the HTBI primer set and the Qiagen OneStep RT-PCR kit. Blood samples also contained most of the expanded thyroid clonotypes (frequency above 0.001), which suggests that blood repertoires may reflect thyroid immune responses. A model built on a 13 V-J signature distinguished ophthalmopathy from stable hyperthyroidism, reaching 87.88% sensitivity and around 81% specificity in cross-validation and 80%/75% in testing. During validation, the model predicted progression to ophthalmopathy a median of about 5.9 months ahead of onset, with roughly 65% sensitivity and around 73% specificity. TCR V-J signatures able to tell the groups apart were searched for in a discovery cohort of about a hundred patients, of whom about 40 had Graves' ophthalmopathy and roughly 59 had stable Graves' hyperthyroidism. An independent validation cohort of fewer than 20 hyperthyroidism patients and about 16 patients who later progressed to ophthalmopathy tested prospective prediction of ophthalmopathy. For training and testing, the 100 patients in the discovery cohort were randomly divided in a 7:3 ratio. The study also compared thyroid tissue and blood T-cell repertoires from roughly six Graves' hyperthyroidism patients. After sampling, hyperthyroidism patients received methimazole starting at 30 mg daily, and ophthalmopathy patients received high-dose intravenous methylprednisolone. The libraries were constructed in a second round of multiplex PCR and then size-selected and purified. The libraries were sequenced on an Illumina HiSeq2000 using paired-end 100 bp reads. SOAPnuke was used to process the raw data, with reads discarded if the reads contained adapters or uncalled bases, had a mean Phred below 15, or lacked an exact constant-primer or identifier match. High-quality paired reads were merged with COPE v1.2.5, and unique nucleotide sequences were defined as clonotypes. MiTCR v1.1 was used to align the clonotypes against IMGT TRBV, TRBD and TRBJ reference segments. Analysis was restricted to V-J combinations with a frequency above 0.0001, which covered roughly 99% of repertoires. A TCS score was defined as the ratio between F50 (clonal expansion) and ExV (chaos), using BLOSUM62-based TCRdist between CDR3 peptides within each V-J. Welch's t-statistics and random forest reduced fewer than 550 V-J features to some 14, which were used in a naive Bayes classifier (R e1071). No statistical method was used to fix the sample size in advance, and group allocation was not hidden from the investigators. According to the paper, TCR Vbeta CDR3 sequencing was carried out on 135 peripheral blood samples, which came from over 40 ophthalmopathy, around 74 hyperthyroidism and some 17 progressor patients.

The input for sequencing was peripheral blood mononuclear cells (PBMCs), taken at new diagnosis, from a patient treated with antithyroid drugs. The TCR sequence derives from a woman aged 35-60 years with Graves disease. Donor details come from another sample of the same person, matched by shared clones. Recombination linked TRBV14 to TRBJ2-7; the D gene is perhaps TRBD2, on 5 matching bases. The CDR3 reads as follows: CASSQEVGSYEQYF. The base sequence is TGTGCCAGCAGCCAGGAGGTTGGGTCCTACGAGCAGTACTTC.